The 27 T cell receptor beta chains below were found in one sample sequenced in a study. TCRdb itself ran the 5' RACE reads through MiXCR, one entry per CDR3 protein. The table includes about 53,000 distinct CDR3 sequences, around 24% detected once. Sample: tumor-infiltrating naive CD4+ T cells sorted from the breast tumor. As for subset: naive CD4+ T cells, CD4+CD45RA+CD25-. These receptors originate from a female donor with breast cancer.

Here the CDR3 reads CASSLPAHNYGYTF. The DNA of the CDR3 is TGTGCCAGCAGCTTACCTGCACATAACTATGGCTACACCTTC. The J gene is TRBJ1-2, the V gene TRBV7-9, with D hard to call. Germline V lookup: CDR1 SEHNR, CDR2 FQNEAQ (reference sequence). With 2 bases removed from V and 1 base from J, the gap between germline ends came to 8 bases. This CDR3 contains 14 residues.

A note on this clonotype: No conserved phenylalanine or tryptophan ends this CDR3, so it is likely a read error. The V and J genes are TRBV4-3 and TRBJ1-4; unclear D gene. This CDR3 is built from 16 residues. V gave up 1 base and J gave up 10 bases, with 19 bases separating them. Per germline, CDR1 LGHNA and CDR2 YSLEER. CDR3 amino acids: CASSQGGLGSQRKLFL. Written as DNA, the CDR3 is TGCGCCAGCAGCCAAGGGGGTCTGGGATCTCAGCGAAAACTGTTTTTA.

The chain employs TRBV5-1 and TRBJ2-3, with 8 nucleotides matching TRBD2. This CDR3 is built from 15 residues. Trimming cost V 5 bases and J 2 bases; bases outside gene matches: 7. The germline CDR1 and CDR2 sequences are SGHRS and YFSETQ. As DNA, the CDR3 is TGCGCCAGCAGTACCGGGACTAGGTACACAGATACGCAGTATTTT. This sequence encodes CASSTGTRYTDTQYF.

CDR3 bases: TGTGCCAGCCTAAGACTTGCCAGCACAGATACGCAGTATTTT. It is translated as CASLRLASTDTQYF. V is TRBV21-1 and J is TRBJ2-3. TRBV21-1 is recorded as a pseudogene. This CDR3 region has 14 residues.

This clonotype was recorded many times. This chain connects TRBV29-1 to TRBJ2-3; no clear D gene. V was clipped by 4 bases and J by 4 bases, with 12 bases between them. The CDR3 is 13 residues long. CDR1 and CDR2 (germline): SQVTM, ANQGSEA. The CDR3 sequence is CSVVHVGPDTQYF. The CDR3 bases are TGCAGCGTTGTCCACGTCGGGCCAGATACGCAGTATTTT.

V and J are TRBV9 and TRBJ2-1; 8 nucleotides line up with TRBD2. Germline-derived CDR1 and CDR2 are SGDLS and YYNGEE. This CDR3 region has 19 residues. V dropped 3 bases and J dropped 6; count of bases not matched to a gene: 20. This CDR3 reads CASSAAGGAGRAGVNEQFF. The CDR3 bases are TGTGCCAGCAGCGCAGCCGGGGGGGCTGGTCGTGCGGGGGTCAATGAGCAGTTCTTC.

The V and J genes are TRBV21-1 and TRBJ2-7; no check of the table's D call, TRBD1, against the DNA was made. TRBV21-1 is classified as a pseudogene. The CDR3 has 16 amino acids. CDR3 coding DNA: TGTGCCAGCAGCAAACTCCCGGGGCGGCCCTCCTACGAGCAGTACTTC. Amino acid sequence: CASSKLPGRPSYEQYF.

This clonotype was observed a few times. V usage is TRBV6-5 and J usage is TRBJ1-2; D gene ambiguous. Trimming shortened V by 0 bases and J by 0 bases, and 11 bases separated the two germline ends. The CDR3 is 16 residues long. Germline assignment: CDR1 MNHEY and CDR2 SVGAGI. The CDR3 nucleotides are TGTGCCAGCAGTTACTCGTATATGGTGGCTAACTATGGCTACACCTTC. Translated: CASSYSYMVANYGYTF.

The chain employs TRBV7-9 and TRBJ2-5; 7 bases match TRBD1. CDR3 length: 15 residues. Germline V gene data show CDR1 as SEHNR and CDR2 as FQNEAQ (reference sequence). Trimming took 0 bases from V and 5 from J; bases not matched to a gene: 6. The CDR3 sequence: CASSLAWARGETQYF. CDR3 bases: TGTGCCAGCAGCTTAGCCTGGGCCAGGGGGGAGACCCAGTACTTC.

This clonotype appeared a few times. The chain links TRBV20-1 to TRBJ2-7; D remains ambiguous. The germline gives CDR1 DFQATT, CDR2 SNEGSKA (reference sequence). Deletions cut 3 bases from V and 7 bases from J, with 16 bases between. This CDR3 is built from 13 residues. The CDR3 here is CSASPQVLREQYF. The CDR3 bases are TGCAGTGCTAGTCCCCAGGTTTTACGAGAGCAGTACTTC.

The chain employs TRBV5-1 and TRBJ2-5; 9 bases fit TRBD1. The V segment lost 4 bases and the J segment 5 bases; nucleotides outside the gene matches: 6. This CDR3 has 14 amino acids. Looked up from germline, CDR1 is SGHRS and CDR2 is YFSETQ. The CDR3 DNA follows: TGCGCCAGCAGCACGGGACAGGGATACGAGACCCAGTACTTC. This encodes CASSTGQGYETQYF.

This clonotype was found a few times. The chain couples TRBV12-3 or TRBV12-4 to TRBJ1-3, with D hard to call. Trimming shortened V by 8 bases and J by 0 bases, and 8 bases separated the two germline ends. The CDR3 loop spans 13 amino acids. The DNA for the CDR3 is TGTGCCAGCTGCCGGGACTCTGGAAACACCATATATTTT. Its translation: CASCRDSGNTIYF.

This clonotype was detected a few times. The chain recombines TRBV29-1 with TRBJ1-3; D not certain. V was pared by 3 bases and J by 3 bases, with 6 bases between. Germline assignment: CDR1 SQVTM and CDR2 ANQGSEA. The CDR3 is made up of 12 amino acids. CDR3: CSVDRGGNTIYF. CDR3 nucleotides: TGCAGCGTTGATCGGGGTGGAAACACCATATATTTT.

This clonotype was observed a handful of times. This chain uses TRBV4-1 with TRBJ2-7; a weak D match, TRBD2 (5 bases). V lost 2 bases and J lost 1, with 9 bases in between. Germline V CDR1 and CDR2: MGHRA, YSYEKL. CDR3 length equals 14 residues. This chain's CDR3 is CASSQPTRSYEQYF. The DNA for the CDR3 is TGCGCCAGCAGCCAACCCACTAGGTCCTACGAGCAGTACTTC.

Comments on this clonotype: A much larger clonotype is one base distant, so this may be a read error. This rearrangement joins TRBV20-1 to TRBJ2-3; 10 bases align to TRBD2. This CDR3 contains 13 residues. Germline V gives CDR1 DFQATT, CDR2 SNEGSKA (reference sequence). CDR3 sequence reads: CGAPLAGLDTQYF. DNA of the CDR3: TGCGGTGCCCCACTAGCGGGATTAGATACGCAGTATTTT.

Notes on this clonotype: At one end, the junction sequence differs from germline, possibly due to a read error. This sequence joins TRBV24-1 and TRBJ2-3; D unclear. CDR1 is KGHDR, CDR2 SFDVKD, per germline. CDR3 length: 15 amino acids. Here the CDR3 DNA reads TGTGCCACCAGTGATCACAGCCGGAGCAGAGATACGCAGTATTTT. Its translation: CATSDHSRSRDTQYF.

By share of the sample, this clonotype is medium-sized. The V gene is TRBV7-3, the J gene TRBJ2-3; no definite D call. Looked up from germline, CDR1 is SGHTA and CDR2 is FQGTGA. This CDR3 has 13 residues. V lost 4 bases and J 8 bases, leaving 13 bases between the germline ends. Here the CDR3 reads CASSSSHKSTQYF. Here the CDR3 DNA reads TGTGCCAGCAGCTCCTCCCACAAGAGTACGCAGTATTTT.

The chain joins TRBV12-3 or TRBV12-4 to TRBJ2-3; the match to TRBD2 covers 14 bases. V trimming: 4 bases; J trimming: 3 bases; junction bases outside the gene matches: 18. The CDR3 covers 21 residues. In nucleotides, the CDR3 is TGTGCCAGCAGTTCCATCTTACGGTCGGGACTAGCGGGAGTATCGACAGATACGCAGTATTTT. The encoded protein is CASSSILRSGLAGVSTDTQYF.

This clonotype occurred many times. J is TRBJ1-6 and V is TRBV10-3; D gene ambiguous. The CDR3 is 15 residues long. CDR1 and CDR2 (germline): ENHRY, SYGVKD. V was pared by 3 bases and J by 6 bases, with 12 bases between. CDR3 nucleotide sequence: TGTGCCATCAGTGAAGTCGCAGGATCTAATTCACCCCTCCACTTT. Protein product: CAISEVAGSNSPLHF.

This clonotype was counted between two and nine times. The CDR3 reads CASSPLPGGWNNEQFF. The CDR3 DNA reads as TGCGCCAGCAGCCCACTCCCAGGGGGGTGGAACAATGAGCAGTTCTTC. The chain is built from TRBV5-1 and TRBJ2-1, with D possibly TRBD1 on 7 matching bases. This CDR3 is built from 16 residues. V was cut by 4 bases and J by 5 bases, with 19 bases left in between. Germline V lookup: CDR1 SGHRS, CDR2 YFSETQ.

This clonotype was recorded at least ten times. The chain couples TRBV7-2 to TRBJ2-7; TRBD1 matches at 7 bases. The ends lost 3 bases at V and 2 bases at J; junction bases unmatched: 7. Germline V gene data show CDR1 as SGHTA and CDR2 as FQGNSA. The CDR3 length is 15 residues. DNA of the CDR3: TGTGCCAGCAGCTTCTTATCCGGGACAGCCTACGAGCAGTACTTC. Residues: CASSFLSGTAYEQYF.

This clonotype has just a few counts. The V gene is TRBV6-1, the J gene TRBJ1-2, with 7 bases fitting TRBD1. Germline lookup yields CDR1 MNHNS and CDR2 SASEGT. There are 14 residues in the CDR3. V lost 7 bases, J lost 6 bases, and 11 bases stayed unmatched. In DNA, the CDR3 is TGTGCCAGCATTAGACAGGGTAGACTAAATGGCTACACCTTC. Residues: CASIRQGRLNGYTF.

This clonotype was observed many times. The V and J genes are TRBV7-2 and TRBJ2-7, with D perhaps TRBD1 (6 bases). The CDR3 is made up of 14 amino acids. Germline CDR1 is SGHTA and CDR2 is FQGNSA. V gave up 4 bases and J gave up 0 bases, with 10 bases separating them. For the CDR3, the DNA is TGTGCCAGCAGCTACCGGGACACCTCCTACGAGCAGTACTTC. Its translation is CASSYRDTSYEQYF.

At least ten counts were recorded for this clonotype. The CDR3 protein is CASSLEAGPNNEQFF. As DNA, the CDR3 is TGCGCCAGCAGCTTGGAAGCAGGCCCCAACAATGAGCAGTTCTTC. J is TRBJ2-1 and V is TRBV5-1; D ambiguous. V dropped 0 bases and J dropped 5 bases, with 12 bases sitting between them. The CDR3 has 15 amino acids. The V gene's germline CDR1 is SGHRS and CDR2 YFSETQ.

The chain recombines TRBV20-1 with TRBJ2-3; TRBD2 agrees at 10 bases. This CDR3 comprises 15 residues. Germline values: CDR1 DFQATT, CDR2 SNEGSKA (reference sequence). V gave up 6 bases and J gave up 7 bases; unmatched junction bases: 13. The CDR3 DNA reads TGCAGTGCCAGGGGTCCTAGCGGGAGTCGGAATACGCAGTATTTT. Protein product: CSARGPSGSRNTQYF.

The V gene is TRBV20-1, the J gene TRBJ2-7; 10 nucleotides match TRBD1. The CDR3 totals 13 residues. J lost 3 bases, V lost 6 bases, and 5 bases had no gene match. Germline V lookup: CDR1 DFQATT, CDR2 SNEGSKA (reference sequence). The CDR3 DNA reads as TGCAGTGCATACCGGGACAGGGGCTACGAGCAGTACTTC. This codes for CSAYRDRGYEQYF.

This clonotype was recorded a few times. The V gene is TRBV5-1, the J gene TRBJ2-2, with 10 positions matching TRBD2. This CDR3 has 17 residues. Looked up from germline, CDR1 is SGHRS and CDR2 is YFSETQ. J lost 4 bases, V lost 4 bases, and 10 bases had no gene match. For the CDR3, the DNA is TGCGCCAGCAGCCCCGCCCCTAGCGGGAGAATCACCGGGGAGCTGTTTTTT. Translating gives CASSPAPSGRITGELFF.